One and the same sample provided the 22 T cell receptor beta chains below, sequenced in a study of blood T cell repertoires in COVID-19. The repertoire was sequenced with immunoSEQ multiplex PCR; TCRdb's copy has only in-frame clones and lacks some. The table has under 200,000 clones, 75% to 95% seen once; the top ten hold roughly 0.56%. Sequences were obtained from peripheral blood. The receptors derive from a man aged 45-60 years with acute or convalescent COVID-19.

The V and J genes are TRBV6-5 and TRBJ1-6, with 8 positions matching TRBD1. The CDR3 totals 13 residues. Germline V lookup: CDR1 MNHEY, CDR2 SVGAGI. After removal of 6 bases from V and 9 bases from J, the junction contained 4 bases not matched to a gene. The CDR3 DNA follows: TGTGCCAGCAGGGACAGGGTGGCTTCACCCCTCCACTTT. This encodes CASRDRVASPLHF.

The chain links TRBV6-5 to TRBJ2-1; TRBD2 matches at 8 bases. CDR1 is MNHEY and CDR2 is SVGAGI in the germline V gene. This CDR3 spans 14 amino acids. J was trimmed by 8 bases and V by 6 bases; bases with no gene match: 9. The CDR3 loop is CASRLERENHEQFF. In nucleotides, the CDR3 is TGTGCCAGCAGACTTGAGCGGGAGAACCATGAGCAGTTCTTC.

This rearrangement joins TRBV30 to TRBJ2-7; the match to TRBD1 covers 7 bases. V lost 2 bases to trimming and J lost 4 bases; unmatched junction nucleotides: 5. Germline-derived CDR1 and CDR2 are GTSNPN and SVGIG (reference sequence). The CDR3 spans 13 residues. The CDR3 here is CAWSRQGEYEQYF. The CDR3 nucleotides are TGTGCCTGGAGTCGACAGGGAGAATACGAGCAGTACTTC.

This chain joins TRBV27 and TRBJ2-2; D remains ambiguous. This CDR3 has 14 amino acids. The germline gives CDR1 MNHEY, CDR2 SMNVEV (reference sequence). Deletions cut 3 bases from V and 3 bases from J, with 8 bases between. The CDR3 nucleotides are TGTGCCAGCAGTTTCAACTTCGACACCGGGGAGCTGTTTTTT. This codes for CASSFNFDTGELFF.

The chain carries TRBV18 and TRBJ2-7, with TRBD2 identical over 13 bases. Germline V gene sequence: CDR1 KGHSH, CDR2 LQKENI. Trimming cost V 0 bases and J 7 bases; bases outside gene matches: 6. The CDR3 has 16 amino acids. The CDR3 region is CASSPPGTSGKREQYF. CDR3 DNA sequence: TGTGCCAGCTCACCACCCGGGACTAGCGGGAAAAGGGAGCAGTACTTC.

The rearrangement links TRBV19 to TRBJ1-1; 7 nucleotides line up with TRBD1. Germline loops: CDR1 LNHDA, CDR2 SQIVND (reference sequence). V lost 5 bases, J lost 6 bases, and 12 bases stayed unmatched. This CDR3 is 15 amino acids long. Written as DNA, the CDR3 is TGTGCCAGTAGTCCCTTGACAGGGCGAGGGGCTGAAGCTTTCTTT. Translation gives CASSPLTGRGAEAFF.

The V gene is TRBV27, the J gene TRBJ2-7; the D is unclear. The CDR3 sequence is 12 residues long. Germline loops: CDR1 MNHEY, CDR2 SMNVEV (reference sequence). The V and J ends lost 3 bases and 5 bases respectively, with 8 bases between them. The CDR3 bases are TGTGCCAGCAGTTTGCGAGGTCACGAGCAGTACTTC. Residues: CASSLRGHEQYF.

The rearrangement joins TRBV12-3 or TRBV12-4 to TRBJ1-2; no clear D gene. The V end lost 3 bases, the J end lost 6 bases, and 5 bases lay between the germline ends. This CDR3 has 11 amino acids. The CDR3 DNA reads as TGTGCCAGCAGTTTGAACAATGGCTACACCTTC. This sequence encodes CASSLNNGYTF.

As concerns this clone: Other DNA sequences from this sample encode an identical CDR3 as well. The chain is built from TRBV7-2 and TRBJ2-3; TRBD1 matches at 8 bases. V lost 3 bases and J lost 1; bases outside the gene matches: 3. Per germline, CDR1 SGHTA and CDR2 FQGNSA. The CDR3 has 15 residues. CDR3 loop: CASSLWGQGTDTQYF. CDR3 nucleotide sequence: TGTGCCAGCAGCTTGTGGGGACAGGGCACAGATACGCAGTATTTT.

V is TRBV6-5 and J is TRBJ2-7; D perhaps matches TRBD1 (6 bases). V lost 5 bases and J 0 bases, leaving 14 bases between the germline ends. CDR1 is MNHEY and CDR2 is SVGAGI in the germline V gene. The CDR3 loop spans 15 amino acids. The CDR3 loop reads CASSTLDSSSYEQYV. CDR3 bases: TGTGCCAGCAGTACCCTGGACAGTAGCTCCTACGAGCAGTACGTC.

This rearrangement joins TRBV30 to TRBJ2-3; TRBD2 agrees at 9 bases. The V and J ends lost 4 bases and 3 bases, in that order; junction bases with no gene match: 5. Looked up from germline, CDR1 is GTSNPN and CDR2 is SVGIG (reference sequence). The CDR3 is 14 residues long. This CDR3 reads CAWTSGGSTDTQYF. CDR3 DNA sequence: TGTGCCTGGACAAGCGGGGGGTCAACAGATACGCAGTATTTT.

The chain combines TRBV9 with TRBJ1-2; 7 bases fit TRBD1. Germline values: CDR1 SGDLS, CDR2 YYNGEE. This CDR3 comprises 16 residues. V dropped 1 base and J dropped 3; count of bases not matched to a gene: 9. In DNA, the CDR3 is TGTGCCAGCAGCGTACCGACTCACGGGACAGACTATGGCTACACCTTC. It translates to CASSVPTHGTDYGYTF.

The chain recombines TRBV9 with TRBJ1-3; perhaps TRBD1 as D (5 bases). The CDR3 spans 15 residues. Per the germline V gene, CDR1 is SGDLS and CDR2 is YYNGEE. The V gene lost 2 bases and the J gene lost 3 bases, with 12 bases spanning the gap. CDR3: CASSVSGQLGNTIYF. The CDR3 region has the DNA TGTGCCAGCAGCGTCTCCGGACAACTTGGAAACACCATATATTTT.

J is TRBJ1-4 and V is TRBV3-1 (or the pseudogene TRBV3-2); maybe TRBD1 (6 bases). Germline V CDR1 and CDR2: LGHDT, YNNKEL (reference sequence). This CDR3 is built from 18 residues. Trimming took off 1 base at V and 0 bases at J, with 15 bases between the two ends. CDR3 amino acids: CASSQGKRTAATNEKLFF. The CDR3 region has the DNA TGTGCCAGCAGCCAAGGAAAGAGGACAGCAGCAACTAATGAAAAACTGTTTTTT.

Only one count was recorded for this clone. This chain connects TRBV11-2 to TRBJ2-1; weak D call: TRBD1 (6 bases). Trimming left V 1 base short and J 6 bases short, with 16 bases between. CDR3 length: 16 residues. The germline CDR1 and CDR2 sequences are SGHAT and FQNNGV. CDR3 sequence (DNA): TGTGCCAGCAGCTTAGGTACAGGGCCCCCGCGCAATGAGCAGTTCTTC. Its translation: CASSLGTGPPRNEQFF.

The chain carries TRBV6-1 and TRBJ2-5; 7 positions match TRBD2. Germline CDR1 MNHNS, CDR2 SASEGT. V lost 1 base to trimming and J lost 2 bases; unmatched junction nucleotides: 4. CDR3 length: 15 amino acids. This CDR3 reads CASSEEVREQETQYF. Here the CDR3 DNA reads TGTGCCAGCAGTGAAGAAGTGCGGGAGCAAGAGACCCAGTACTTC.

The chain links TRBV19 to TRBJ2-7, with 7 bases identical to TRBD1. This CDR3 spans 16 amino acids. Looked up from germline, CDR1 is LNHDA and CDR2 is SQIVND (reference sequence). J was trimmed by 4 bases and V by 9 bases; bases with no gene match: 18. The CDR3 region is CASKRAYGTETYEQYF. The CDR3 nucleotides are TGTGCCAGCAAAAGGGCTTACGGGACAGAGACTTACGAGCAGTACTTC. Full variable domain (outside the CDR3, taken from reference TRBV19 and TRBJ2-7): DGGITQSPKYLFRKEGQNVTLSCEQNLNHDAMYWYRQDPGQGLRLIYYSQIVNDFQKGDIAEGYSVSREKKESFPLTVTSAQKNPTAFYLCASKRAYGTETYEQYFGPGTRLTVT.

The chain carries TRBV6-4 and TRBJ2-1, with 14 bases aligning to TRBD2. Losses at the gene ends were 8 bases for V and 9 bases for J; bases not matched to a gene: 0. The germline V gene encodes CDR1 MRHNA and CDR2 SNTAGT. This CDR3 contains 12 residues. CDR3 in DNA: TGTGCCAGCGGACTAGCGGGAGGTGAGCAGTTCTTC. This sequence encodes CASGLAGGEQFF.

V gene TRBV11-2 combines with J gene TRBJ1-1; the match to TRBD1 covers 7 bases. With 0 bases clipped from V and 4 bases from J, the junction kept 17 bases outside the gene matches. The germline V gene encodes CDR1 SGHAT and CDR2 FQNNGV. The CDR3 contains 19 residues. In DNA form, the CDR3 reads TGTGCCAGCAGCTTAGATCAGGGCGGGACAGTCCAGCGTGGCACTGAAGCTTTCTTT. Translating it yields CASSLDQGGTVQRGTEAFF.

V and J are TRBV27 and TRBJ2-3; D is unresolved. The V end lost 3 bases, the J end lost 3 bases, and 10 bases lay between the germline ends. Looked up from germline, CDR1 is MNHEY and CDR2 is SMNVEV (reference sequence). The CDR3 contains 14 residues. CDR3 in amino acids: CASSFLASTDTQYF. The CDR3 nucleotides read TGTGCCAGCAGTTTCCTGGCTAGTACAGATACGCAGTATTTT.

This chain links TRBV3-1 (or the pseudogene TRBV3-2) with TRBJ2-5; 10 bases map to TRBD2. CDR1 is LGHDT, CDR2 YNNKEL, per germline (reference sequence). V was pared by 2 bases and J by 4 bases, with 7 bases of the junction left unmatched. The CDR3 has 16 residues. The CDR3 sequence is CASSQTSGGARETQYF. Written as DNA, the CDR3 is TGTGCCAGCAGCCAAACCAGCGGGGGGGCCCGAGAGACCCAGTACTTC.

This sequence joins TRBV6-9 and TRBJ1-1, with 9 bases aligning to TRBD1. This CDR3 spans 14 amino acids. Germline V gene data show CDR1 as MNHGY and CDR2 as SVAAGI. The J segment lost 5 bases and the V segment lost 6 bases, leaving 7 bases of the junction unmatched. CDR3 residues: CASSPGQGGTEAFF. Here the CDR3 DNA reads TGTGCCAGCAGCCCGGGACAGGGCGGGACTGAAGCTTTCTTT.